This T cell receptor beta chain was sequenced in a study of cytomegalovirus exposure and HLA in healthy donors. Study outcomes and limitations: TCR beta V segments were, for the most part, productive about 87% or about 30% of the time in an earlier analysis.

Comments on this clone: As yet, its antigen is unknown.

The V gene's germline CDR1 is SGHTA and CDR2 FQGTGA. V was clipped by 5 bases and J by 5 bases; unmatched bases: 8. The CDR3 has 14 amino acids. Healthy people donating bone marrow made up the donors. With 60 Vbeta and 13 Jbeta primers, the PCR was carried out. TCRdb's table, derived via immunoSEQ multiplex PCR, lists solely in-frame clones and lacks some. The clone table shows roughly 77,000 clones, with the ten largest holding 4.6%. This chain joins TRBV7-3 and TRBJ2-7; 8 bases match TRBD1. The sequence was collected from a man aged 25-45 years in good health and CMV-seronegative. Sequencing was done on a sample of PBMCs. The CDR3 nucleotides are TGTGCCAGCAGCCGCGGACAGGGCCAGGACGAGCAGTACTTC. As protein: CASSRGQGQDEQYF. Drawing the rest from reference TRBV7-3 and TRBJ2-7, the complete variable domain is GAGVSQTPSNKVTEKGKYVELRCDPISGHTALYWYRQSLGQGPEFLIYFQGTGAADDSGLPNDRFFAVRPEGSVSTLKIQRTERGDSAVYLCASSRGQGQDEQYFGPGTRLTVT.